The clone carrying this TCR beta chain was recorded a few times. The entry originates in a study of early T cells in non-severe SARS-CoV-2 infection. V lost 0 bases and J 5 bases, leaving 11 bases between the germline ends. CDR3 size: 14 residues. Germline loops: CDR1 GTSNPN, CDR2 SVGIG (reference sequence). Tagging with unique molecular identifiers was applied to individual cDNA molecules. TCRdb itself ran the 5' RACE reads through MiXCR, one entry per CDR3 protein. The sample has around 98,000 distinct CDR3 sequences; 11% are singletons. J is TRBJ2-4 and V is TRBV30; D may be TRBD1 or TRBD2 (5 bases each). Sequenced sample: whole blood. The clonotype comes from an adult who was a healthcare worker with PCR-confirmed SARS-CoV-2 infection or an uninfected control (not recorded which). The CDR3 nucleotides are TGTGCCTGGAGTGTACAGAGAGGGGAAAACATTCAGTACTTC. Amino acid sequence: CAWSVQRGENIQYF. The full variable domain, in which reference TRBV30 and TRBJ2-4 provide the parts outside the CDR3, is SQTIHQWPATLVQPVGSPLSLECTVEGTSNPNLYWYRQAAGRGLQLLFYSVGIGQISSEVPQNLSASRPQDRQFILSSKKLLLSDSGFYLCAWSVQRGENIQYFGAGTRLSVL.